This section outlines one TCR beta chain sequence together with its context. The germline V gene has CDR1 KGHDR and CDR2 SFDVKD. The V segment lost 5 bases and the J segment 2 bases; nucleotides outside the gene matches: 2. The length of the CDR3 is 14 residues. This sample was included in a study of blood T cell repertoires in COVID-19. The assay was immunoSEQ multiplex PCR, and TCRdb's table has in-frame clones only and misses some. The table includes 9,000 to 13,000 clones, roughly 80% detected once. The sequence was obtained from a man aged 70-80 years with active COVID-19. Input material: peripheral blood. V gene TRBV24-1 combines with J gene TRBJ2-7; 10 positions match TRBD1. The CDR3 sequence is CATSGDRGPYEQYF. CDR3 coding DNA: TGTGCCACCAGTGGGGACAGGGGCCCCTACGAGCAGTACTTC.